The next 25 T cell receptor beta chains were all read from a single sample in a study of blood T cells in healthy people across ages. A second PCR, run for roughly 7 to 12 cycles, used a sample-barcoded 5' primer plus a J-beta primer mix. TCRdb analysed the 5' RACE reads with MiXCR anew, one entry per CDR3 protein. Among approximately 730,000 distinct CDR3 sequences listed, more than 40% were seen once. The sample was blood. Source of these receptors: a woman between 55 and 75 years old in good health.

CDR3 amino acids: CASTPNWGYNSPLHF. CDR3 nucleotide sequence: TGTGCCAGCACCCCGAATTGGGGATATAATTCACCCCTCCACTTT. The chain is built from TRBV27 and TRBJ1-6; no reliable D call. This CDR3 is 15 amino acids long. V lost 7 bases and J lost 4, with 14 bases in between. CDR1 is MNHEY, CDR2 SMNVEV, per germline (reference sequence).

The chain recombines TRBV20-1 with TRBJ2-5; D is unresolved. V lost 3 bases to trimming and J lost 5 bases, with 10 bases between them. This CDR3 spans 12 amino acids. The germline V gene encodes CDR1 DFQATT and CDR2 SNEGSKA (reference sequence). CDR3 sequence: CSASAAGETQYF. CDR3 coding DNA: TGCAGTGCTAGCGCGGCCGGGGAGACCCAGTACTTC.

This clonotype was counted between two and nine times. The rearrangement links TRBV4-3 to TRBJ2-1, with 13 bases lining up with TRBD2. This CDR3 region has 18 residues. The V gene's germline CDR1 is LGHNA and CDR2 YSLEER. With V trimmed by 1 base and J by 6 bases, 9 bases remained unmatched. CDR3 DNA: TGCGCCAGCAGCCAAGTCCTAGGGGGGACTAGCGGGGCCAATGAGCAGTTCTTC. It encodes CASSQVLGGTSGANEQFF.

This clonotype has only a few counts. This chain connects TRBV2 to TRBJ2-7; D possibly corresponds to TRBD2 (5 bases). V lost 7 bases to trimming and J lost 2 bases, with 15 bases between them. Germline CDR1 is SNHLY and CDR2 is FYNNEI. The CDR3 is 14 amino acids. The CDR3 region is CASTPGWGTYEQYF. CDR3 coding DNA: TGTGCCAGCACCCCGGGGTGGGGTACCTACGAGCAGTACTTC.

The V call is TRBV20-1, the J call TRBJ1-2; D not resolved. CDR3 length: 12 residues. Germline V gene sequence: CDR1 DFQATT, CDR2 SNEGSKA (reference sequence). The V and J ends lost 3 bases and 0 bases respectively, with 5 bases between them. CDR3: CSASTANYGYTF. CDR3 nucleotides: TGCAGTGCTAGTACAGCTAACTATGGCTACACCTTC.

The CDR3 region is CASSQVSDTIPWRPQPQHF. Written as DNA, the CDR3 is TGCGCCAGCAGCCAAGTTTCGGACACCATCCCTTGGCGACCTCAGCCCCAGCATTTT. The V gene is TRBV4-1, the J gene TRBJ1-5; D is perhaps TRBD1 (5 bases). Germline V lookup: CDR1 MGHRA, CDR2 YSYEKL. With 1 base removed from V and 6 bases from J, the gap between germline ends came to 25 bases. The CDR3 runs 19 residues.

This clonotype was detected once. The CDR3, as DNA: TGCAGCGTTGAAGGGGCTCACTTGGGGCTCCGTCCCTACAATGAGCAGTTCTTC. It yields the protein CSVEGAHLGLRPYNEQFF. The genes are TRBV29-1 and TRBJ2-1; perhaps TRBD1 as D (5 bases). This CDR3 has 18 residues. Germline-derived CDR1 and CDR2 are SQVTM and ANQGSEA. The germline V and J ends were trimmed by 1 base and 2 bases, with 21 bases remaining between them.

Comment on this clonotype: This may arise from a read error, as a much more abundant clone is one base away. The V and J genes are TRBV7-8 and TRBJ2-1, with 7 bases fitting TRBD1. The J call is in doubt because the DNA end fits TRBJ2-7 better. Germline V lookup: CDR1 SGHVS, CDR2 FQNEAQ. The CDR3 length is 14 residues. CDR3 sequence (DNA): TGTGCCAGCTCCCGAGACAGGGTGCCCAATGAGCAGTACTTC. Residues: CASSRDRVPNEQYF.

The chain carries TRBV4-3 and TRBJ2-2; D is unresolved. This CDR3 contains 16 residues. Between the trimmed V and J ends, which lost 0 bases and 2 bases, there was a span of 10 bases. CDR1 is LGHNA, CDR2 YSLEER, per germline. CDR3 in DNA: TGCGCCAGCAGCCAAGAAGGGCGGACCAACACCGGGGAGCTGTTTTTT. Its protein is CASSQEGRTNTGELFF.

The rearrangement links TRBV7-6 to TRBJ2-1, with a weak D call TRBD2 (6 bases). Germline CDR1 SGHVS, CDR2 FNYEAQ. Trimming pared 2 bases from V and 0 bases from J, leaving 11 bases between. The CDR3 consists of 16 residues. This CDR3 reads CASSLRPGDSYNEQFF. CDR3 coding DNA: TGTGCCAGCAGCTTACGGCCGGGAGACTCCTACAATGAGCAGTTCTTC.

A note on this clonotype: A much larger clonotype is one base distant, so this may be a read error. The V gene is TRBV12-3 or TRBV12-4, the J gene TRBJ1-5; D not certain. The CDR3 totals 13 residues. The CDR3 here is CASREGGNLPQHF. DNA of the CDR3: TGTGCCAGTAGAGAAGGTGGCAATCTGCCCCAGCATTTT.

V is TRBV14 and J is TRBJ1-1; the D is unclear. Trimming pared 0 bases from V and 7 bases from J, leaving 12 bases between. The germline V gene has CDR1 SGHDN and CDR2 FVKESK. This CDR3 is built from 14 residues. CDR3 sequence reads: CASSQDRYSGEAFF. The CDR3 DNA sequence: TGTGCCAGCAGCCAAGATCGTTACAGCGGTGAAGCTTTCTTT.

In DNA form, the CDR3 reads TGTGCCAGCAGCCCATCCGGGACTAGCGGAAACAATGAGCAGTTCTTC. Its protein product is CASSPSGTSGNNEQFF. The chain recombines TRBV7-2 with TRBJ2-1; 11 nucleotides line up with TRBD2. The germline V gene encodes CDR1 SGHTA and CDR2 FQGNSA. Trimming cost V 5 bases and J 5 bases; bases outside gene matches: 8. The CDR3 contains 16 residues. Full variable domain (outside the CDR3, taken from reference TRBV7-2 and TRBJ2-1): GAGVSQSPSNKVTEKGKDVELRCDPISGHTALYWYRQSLGQGLEFLIYFQGNSAPDKSGLPSDRFSAERTGGSVSTLTIQRTQQEDSAVYLCASSPSGTSGNNEQFFGPGTRLTVL.

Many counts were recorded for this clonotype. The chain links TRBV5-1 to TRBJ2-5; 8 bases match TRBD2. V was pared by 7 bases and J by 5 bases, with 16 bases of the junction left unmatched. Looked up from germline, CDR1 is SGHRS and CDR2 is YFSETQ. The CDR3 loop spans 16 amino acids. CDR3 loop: CASRSQAGASDETQYF. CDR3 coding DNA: TGCGCCAGCCGATCCCAAGCGGGAGCTTCGGATGAGACCCAGTACTTC. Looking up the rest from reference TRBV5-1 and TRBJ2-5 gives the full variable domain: KAGVTQTPRYLIKTRGQQVTLSCSPISGHRSVSWYQQTPGQGLQFLFEYFSETQRNKGNFPGRFSGRQFSNSRSEMNVSTLELGDSALYLCASRSQAGASDETQYFGPGTRLLVL.

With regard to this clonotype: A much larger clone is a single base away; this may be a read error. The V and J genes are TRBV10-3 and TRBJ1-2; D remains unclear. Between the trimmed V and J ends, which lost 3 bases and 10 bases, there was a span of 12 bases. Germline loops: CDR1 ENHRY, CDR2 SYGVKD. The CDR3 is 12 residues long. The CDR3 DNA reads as TGTGCCATCAGTGAACTGCTCCGTGACTACACCTTC. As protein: CAISELLRDYTF.

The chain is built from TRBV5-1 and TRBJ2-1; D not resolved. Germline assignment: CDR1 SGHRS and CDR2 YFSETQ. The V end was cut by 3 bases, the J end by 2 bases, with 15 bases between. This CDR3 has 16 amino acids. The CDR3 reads CASSYYSSTTYNEQFF. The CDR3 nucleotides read TGCGCCAGCAGCTATTATTCCAGTACTACCTACAATGAGCAGTTCTTC.

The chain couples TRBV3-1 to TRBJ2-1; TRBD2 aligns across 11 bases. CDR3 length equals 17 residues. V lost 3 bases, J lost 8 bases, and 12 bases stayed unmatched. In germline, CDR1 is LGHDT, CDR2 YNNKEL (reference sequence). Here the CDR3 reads CASSHRTSGSGYYEQFF. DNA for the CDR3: TGTGCCAGCAGCCATCGGACTAGCGGGTCAGGGTACTATGAGCAGTTCTTC.

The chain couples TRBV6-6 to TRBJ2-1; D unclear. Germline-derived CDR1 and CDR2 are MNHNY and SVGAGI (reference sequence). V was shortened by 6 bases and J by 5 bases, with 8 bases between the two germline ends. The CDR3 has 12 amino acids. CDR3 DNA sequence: TGTGCCAGCAGAGCGCCCGACAATGAGCAGTTCTTC. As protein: CASRAPDNEQFF.

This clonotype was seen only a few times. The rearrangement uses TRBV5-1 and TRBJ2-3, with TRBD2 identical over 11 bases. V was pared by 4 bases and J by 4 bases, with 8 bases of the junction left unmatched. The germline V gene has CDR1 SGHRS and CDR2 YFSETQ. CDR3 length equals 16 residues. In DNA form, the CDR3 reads TGCGCCAGCAGCCCCGAGGGACTAGCGGCCCCAGATACGCAGTATTTT. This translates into CASSPEGLAAPDTQYF.

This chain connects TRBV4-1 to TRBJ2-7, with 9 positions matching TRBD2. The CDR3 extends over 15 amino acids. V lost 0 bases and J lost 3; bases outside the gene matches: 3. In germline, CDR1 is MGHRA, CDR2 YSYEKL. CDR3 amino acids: CASSQEPAGGYEQYF. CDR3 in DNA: TGCGCCAGCAGCCAAGAACCAGCGGGGGGCTACGAGCAGTACTTC.

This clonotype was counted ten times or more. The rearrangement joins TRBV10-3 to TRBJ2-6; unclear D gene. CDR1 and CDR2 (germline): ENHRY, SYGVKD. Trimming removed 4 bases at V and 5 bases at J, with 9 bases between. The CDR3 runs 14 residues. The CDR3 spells CAISGQARANVLTF. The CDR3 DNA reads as TGTGCCATCAGTGGTCAAGCCCGGGCCAACGTCCTGACTTTC.

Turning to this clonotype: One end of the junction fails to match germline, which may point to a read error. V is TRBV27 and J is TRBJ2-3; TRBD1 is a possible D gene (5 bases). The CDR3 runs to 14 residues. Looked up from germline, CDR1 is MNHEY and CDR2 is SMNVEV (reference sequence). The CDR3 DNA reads TGTGCCAGCAGGATGGCAGGGTTTACAGATACGCGGTATTTT. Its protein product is CASRMAGFTDTRYF.

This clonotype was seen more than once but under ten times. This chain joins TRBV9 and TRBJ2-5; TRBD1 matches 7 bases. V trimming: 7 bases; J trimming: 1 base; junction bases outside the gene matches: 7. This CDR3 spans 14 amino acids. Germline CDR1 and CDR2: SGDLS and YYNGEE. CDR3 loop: CASGTQGVQETQYF. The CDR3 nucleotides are TGTGCCAGCGGCACCCAGGGGGTCCAAGAGACCCAGTACTTC.

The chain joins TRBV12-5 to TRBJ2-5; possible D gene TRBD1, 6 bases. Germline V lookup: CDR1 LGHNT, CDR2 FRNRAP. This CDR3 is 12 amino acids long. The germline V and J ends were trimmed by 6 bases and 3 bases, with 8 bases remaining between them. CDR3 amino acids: CASGRTEETQYF. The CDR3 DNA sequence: TGTGCTAGTGGCCGGACAGAAGAGACCCAGTACTTC.

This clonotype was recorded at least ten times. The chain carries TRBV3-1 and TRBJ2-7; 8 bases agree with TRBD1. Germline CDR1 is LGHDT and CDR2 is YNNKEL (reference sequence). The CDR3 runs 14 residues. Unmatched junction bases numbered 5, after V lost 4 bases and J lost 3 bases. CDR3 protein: CASSPRTGSYEQYF. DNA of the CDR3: TGTGCCAGCAGCCCCCGGACAGGGAGCTACGAGCAGTACTTC.